What follows are 21 T cell receptor beta chains derived from one specimen sequenced in a study of shared clonotypes between healthy human individuals. Repertoires were generated with immunoSEQ multiplex PCR, while TCRdb's copy carries only in-frame clones and drops some. The sample has more than 2 million clones; about 95% are singletons. The sequencing sample was made of naive CD4+ T cells sorted from blood. This sample's subset: CD45RA+ positively selected. Receptors originate from a man younger than 35 in good health.

The V gene is TRBV27, the J gene TRBJ1-4, with a weak D call TRBD1 (6 bases). This CDR3 region has 16 residues. The germline gives CDR1 MNHEY, CDR2 SMNVEV (reference sequence). Trimming took 6 bases from V and 10 from J, leaving 24 bases between them. The CDR3 sequence: CASRVSLGGAFGKLFF. CDR3 sequence (DNA): TGTGCCAGCAGAGTTAGTTTGGGGGGGGCCTTCGGAAAACTGTTTTTT.

The V and J genes are TRBV10-3 and TRBJ2-7; D remains unclear. V was pared by 0 bases and J by 3 bases, with 12 bases between. The CDR3 runs 15 residues. Germline loops: CDR1 ENHRY, CDR2 SYGVKD. The CDR3 region has the DNA TGTGCCATCAGTGAGTCGGCCGCTAGTATCTACGAGCAGTACTTC. It specifies CAISESAASIYEQYF.

The rearrangement uses TRBV7-6 and TRBJ2-2; 11 positions agree with TRBD2. Trimming cost V 5 bases and J 4 bases; bases outside gene matches: 6. Germline lookup yields CDR1 SGHVS and CDR2 FNYEAQ. CDR3 length equals 16 residues. In DNA, the CDR3 is TGTGCCAGCAGCGGGCTAGCGGGAGGAGTCACCGGGGAGCTGTTTTTT. Protein: CASSGLAGGVTGELFF.

The genes are TRBV7-2 and TRBJ1-1; possible D gene TRBD1, 5 bases. V dropped 1 base and J dropped 2 bases, with 11 bases sitting between them. Germline V gene lookup returns CDR1 SGHTA and CDR2 FQGNSA. The CDR3 covers 15 residues. The CDR3: CASSLVSRGNTEAFF. Here the CDR3 DNA reads TGTGCCAGCAGCTTAGTGAGTAGGGGTAACACTGAAGCTTTCTTT. Full variable domain (outside the CDR3, taken from reference TRBV7-2 and TRBJ1-1): GAGVSQSPSNKVTEKGKDVELRCDPISGHTALYWYRQSLGQGLEFLIYFQGNSAPDKSGLPSDRFSAERTGGSVSTLTIQRTQQEDSAVYLCASSLVSRGNTEAFFGQGTRLTVV.

V gene TRBV5-4 combines with J gene TRBJ1-2, with TRBD1 as a possible D gene (5 bases). Germline CDR1 and CDR2: SGHNT and YYREEE (reference sequence). CDR3 length: 15 residues. V was shortened by 7 bases and J by 8 bases, with 24 bases between the two germline ends. CDR3 protein: CASSSPGPNSGGYTF. In DNA form, the CDR3 reads TGTGCCAGCTCAAGTCCGGGACCCAACTCAGGGGGCTACACCTTC.

V is TRBV7-2 and J is TRBJ2-1; 8 bases map to TRBD2. Germline V CDR1 and CDR2: SGHTA, FQGNSA. Losses at the gene ends were 5 bases for V and 8 bases for J; bases not matched to a gene: 5. The CDR3 contains 13 residues. The CDR3 DNA sequence: TGTGCCAGCAGCATTTGGACTAGCCATGAGCAGTTCTTC. It translates to CASSIWTSHEQFF. The full variable domain, completed using reference TRBV7-2 and TRBJ2-1, is GAGVSQSPSNKVTEKGKDVELRCDPISGHTALYWYRQSLGQGLEFLIYFQGNSAPDKSGLPSDRFSAERTGGSVSTLTIQRTQQEDSAVYLCASSIWTSHEQFFGPGTRLTVL.

Notes on this clone: Other DNA sequences in the sample encode the same CDR3. The V call is TRBV18, the J call TRBJ1-6; tentative D call: TRBD1 (5 bases). The germline V gene has CDR1 KGHSH and CDR2 LQKENI. This CDR3 comprises 13 residues. The V and J ends lost 5 bases and 8 bases respectively, with 10 bases between them. The CDR3 bases are TGTGCCAGCTCAGGGCAGGGAGATTCACCCCTCCACTTT. It specifies CASSGQGDSPLHF.

Of note for this clone: The same CDR3 is also encoded by other DNA sequences in this sample. This chain links TRBV5-1 with TRBJ2-1; TRBD1 agrees at 7 bases. This CDR3 is built from 14 residues. Germline CDR1 is SGHRS and CDR2 is YFSETQ. V lost 4 bases and J lost 3; bases outside the gene matches: 4. The CDR3 spells CASSTGDSYNEQFF. CDR3 DNA sequence: TGCGCCAGCAGCACCGGGGACAGCTACAATGAGCAGTTCTTC.

This chain links TRBV28 with TRBJ2-2; TRBD1 matches 9 bases. The V gene end was trimmed by 8 bases and the J gene end by 1 base; junction bases not matched to a gene: 2. Germline-derived CDR1 and CDR2 are MDHEN and SYDVKM. This CDR3 comprises 14 residues. In DNA form, the CDR3 reads TGTGCCAGCTTGGGACAGGGGAACACCGGGGAGCTGTTTTTT. It codes for CASLGQGNTGELFF.

The J gene is TRBJ2-1, the V gene TRBV5-4; TRBD1 agrees at 9 bases. The CDR3 covers 14 residues. The germline V gene encodes CDR1 SGHNT and CDR2 YYREEE (reference sequence). V shed 3 bases, J shed 8 bases, and the junction held 6 bases outside the gene matches. Written as DNA, the CDR3 is TGTGCCAGCAGCTCAGGGACAGGGAGGGATGAGCAGTTCTTC. Its protein is CASSSGTGRDEQFF.

Details on this clone: Other DNA sequences in the sample encode the same CDR3. The V gene is TRBV5-1, the J gene TRBJ2-3; D unresolved. Trimming stripped 4 bases from V and 2 bases from J, with 5 bases between. The CDR3 totals 12 residues. Germline V gives CDR1 SGHRS, CDR2 YFSETQ. CDR3 sequence: CASSRTTDTQYF. In DNA form, the CDR3 reads TGCGCCAGCAGCCGCACCACAGATACGCAGTATTTT.

The chain is built from TRBV29-1 and TRBJ2-1; D gene uncertain. The V gene's germline CDR1 is SQVTM and CDR2 ANQGSEA. The CDR3 covers 14 residues. The V gene lost 4 bases and the J gene lost 0 bases, with 10 bases spanning the gap. CDR3 sequence: CSVALGSSYNEQFF. CDR3 coding DNA: TGCAGCGTTGCCCTGGGAAGCTCCTACAATGAGCAGTTCTTC.

The V and J genes are TRBV5-1 and TRBJ2-1, with 7 bases identical to TRBD1. The CDR3 is 14 residues long. Per the germline V gene, CDR1 is SGHRS and CDR2 is YFSETQ. V shed 2 bases, J shed 5 bases, and the junction held 4 bases outside the gene matches. Here the CDR3 reads CASSFAGTDNEQFF. The DNA of the CDR3 is TGCGCCAGCAGCTTCGCAGGGACAGACAATGAGCAGTTCTTC.

The chain couples TRBV19 to TRBJ1-5; D remains unclear. Germline lookup yields CDR1 LNHDA and CDR2 SQIVND (reference sequence). Trimming pared 3 bases from V and 3 bases from J, leaving 18 bases between. The CDR3 runs 17 residues. CDR3 protein: CASSILVISGPNQPQHF. CDR3 bases: TGTGCCAGTAGTATTTTGGTGATCTCAGGCCCCAATCAGCCCCAGCATTTT.

The rearrangement joins TRBV5-1 to TRBJ1-2, with D unclear. The CDR3 extends over 15 amino acids. Between the trimmed V and J ends, which lost 4 bases and 0 bases, there was a span of 13 bases. Germline loops: CDR1 SGHRS, CDR2 YFSETQ. As DNA, the CDR3 is TGCGCCAGCAGCCCGGGAGACAATTCTAACTATGGCTACACCTTC. The encoded protein is CASSPGDNSNYGYTF.

The chain employs TRBV5-1 and TRBJ2-5, with 12 bases matching TRBD2. CDR1 and CDR2 (germline): SGHRS, YFSETQ. The CDR3 has 17 residues. V lost 4 bases and J lost 5; bases outside the gene matches: 12. The CDR3 region is CASSGDLLAGGRETQYF. The CDR3 DNA follows: TGCGCCAGCAGCGGCGACCTTCTAGCGGGGGGGCGGGAGACCCAGTACTTC.

The V call is TRBV15, the J call TRBJ1-1; 8 positions agree with TRBD1. Germline CDR1 reads LNHNV; CDR2 reads YYDKDF (reference sequence). The CDR3 is made up of 19 amino acids. With 0 bases clipped from V and 0 bases from J, the junction kept 12 bases outside the gene matches. The CDR3 DNA follows: TGTGCCACCAGCAGAGATGGCCCACGGACAGGGACCATGAACACTGAAGCTTTCTTT. This gives the protein CATSRDGPRTGTMNTEAFF. The variable domain in full, with the rest retrieved from reference TRBV15 and TRBJ1-1, is DAMVIQNPRYQVTQFGKPVTLSCSQTLNHNVMYWYQQKSSQAPKLLFHYYDKDFNNEADTPDNFQSRRPNTSFCFLDIRSPGLGDTAMYLCATSRDGPRTGTMNTEAFFGQGTRLTVV.

The chain links TRBV5-6 to TRBJ1-4, with D perhaps matching TRBD1 (6 bases). CDR1 is SGHDT, CDR2 YYEEEE, per germline. The CDR3 has 16 residues. Trimming stripped 1 base from V and 2 bases from J, with 12 bases between. Here the CDR3 reads CASSLWRTATNEKLFF. The CDR3 region has the DNA TGTGCCAGCAGCTTGTGGAGGACAGCTACTAATGAAAAACTGTTTTTT.

This chain links TRBV6-5 with TRBJ2-1, with 7 nucleotides matching TRBD1. V was pared by 6 bases and J by 0 bases, with 5 bases of the junction left unmatched. The V gene's germline CDR1 is MNHEY and CDR2 SVGAGI. The CDR3 runs to 15 residues. The CDR3 sequence is CASSRGQSSYNEQFF. CDR3 sequence (DNA): TGTGCCAGCAGCCGGGGACAGAGCTCCTACAATGAGCAGTTCTTC.

The chain employs TRBV5-6 and TRBJ2-2; D call uncertain. Trimming took 0 bases from V and 1 from J, leaving 7 bases between them. The germline V gene encodes CDR1 SGHDT and CDR2 YYEEEE. The length of the CDR3 is 15 residues. The CDR3 DNA sequence: TGTGCCAGCAGCTTGGGACATATGAACACCGGGGAGCTGTTTTTT. Encoded protein: CASSLGHMNTGELFF. Combining the CDR3 with reference TRBV5-6 and TRBJ2-2 gives the whole variable domain DAGVTQSPTHLIKTRGQQVTLRCSPKSGHDTVSWYQQALGQGPQFIFQYYEEEERQRGNFPDRFSGHQFPNYSSELNVNALLLGDSALYLCASSLGHMNTGELFFGEGSRLTVL.

This clone was seen a few times. Other nucleotide sequences in the sample specify the same CDR3. This chain uses TRBV18 with TRBJ2-7; 7 bases map to TRBD1. V shed 3 bases, J shed 2 bases, and the junction held 1 base outside the gene matches. The CDR3 is made up of 13 amino acids. The germline V gene encodes CDR1 KGHSH and CDR2 LQKENI. CDR3 bases: TGTGCCAGCTCACCGGGACAGCCCTACGAGCAGTACTTC. Its protein is CASSPGQPYEQYF.